The 30 T cell receptor beta chains reported below all come from one sample, sequenced in a study of metastatic and nonmetastatic thyroid tumors. TCRdb re-analyzed the PCR reads through MiXCR. The sample has 6,000 to 8,000 clones; 25% to 30% are singletons. Every patient was untreated before thyroid surgery. The source material was adjacent normal tissue. Source of these receptors: a male donor with papillary thyroid cancer or a benign thyroid nodule (not recorded which). Some clones in this sample may be carry-over from other donors' samples.

By share of the sample, this clone is large. The rearrangement joins TRBV20-1 to TRBJ2-7; 10 nucleotides align to TRBD2. Germline CDR1 reads DFQATT; CDR2 reads SNEGSKA (reference sequence). V lost 0 bases and J lost 6; bases outside the gene matches: 5. This CDR3 comprises 14 residues. The CDR3 bases are TGCAGTGCTAGAGATCCTAGCGGGAGCTTCGAGCAGTACTTC. Translating gives CSARDPSGSFEQYF.

The chain combines TRBV7-8 with TRBJ2-7; D may be TRBD2 (5 bases). With 5 bases removed from V and 3 bases from J, the gap between germline ends came to 14 bases. Per the germline V gene, CDR1 is SGHVS and CDR2 is FQNEAQ. This CDR3 has 14 residues. The CDR3 bases are TGTGCCAGCAGCGATCTGACGGGGAACTACGAGCAGTACTTC. Its protein is CASSDLTGNYEQYF.

Sample share makes this clone large. This CDR3 is also generated by other DNA sequences in the sample. V gene TRBV28 combines with J gene TRBJ2-1; D might be TRBD1 (7 bases). Germline lookup yields CDR1 MDHEN and CDR2 SYDVKM. CDR3 length: 13 amino acids. Trimming removed 5 bases at V and 9 bases at J, with 14 bases between. This CDR3 is CASSLGTAGEQFF. The CDR3 DNA sequence: TGTGCCAGCAGTCTTGGGACAGCGGGTGAGCAGTTCTTC.

This clone was counted a few times. The genes are TRBV19 and TRBJ1-1; a possible D gene is TRBD1 (6 bases). Germline V gives CDR1 LNHDA, CDR2 SQIVND (reference sequence). The length of the CDR3 is 13 residues. V dropped 6 bases and J dropped 6 bases, with 14 bases sitting between them. CDR3 sequence reads: CASRRGKGAEAFF. The CDR3 DNA reads TGTGCCAGTAGACGGGGAAAGGGGGCTGAAGCTTTCTTT.

This clone is medium-sized in the sample. A read error may be the cause here, since a much bigger clone is one base away. The rearrangement uses TRBV10-3 and TRBJ2-7; D is possibly TRBD1 (6 bases). The CDR3 is 13 residues long. The germline V gene has CDR1 ENHRY and CDR2 SYGVKD. Trimming took 4 bases from V and 6 from J, leaving 13 bases between them. The CDR3 sequence is CAISGGPWGEQYF. Written as DNA, the CDR3 is TGTGCCATCAGTGGGGGGCCCTGGGGCGAGCAGTACTTC.

Sample share makes this clone medium-sized. The chain is built from TRBV3-1 and TRBJ1-1, with D possibly being TRBD1 (6 bases). The CDR3 extends over 14 amino acids. Germline CDR1 reads LGHDT; CDR2 reads YNNKEL (reference sequence). V was trimmed by 4 bases and J by 1 base, leaving 10 bases between them. CDR3 DNA sequence: TGTGCCAGCAGCCCCGGACAGACGAACACTGAAGCTTTCTTT. It is translated as CASSPGQTNTEAFF.

This clone was counted ten times or more. The chain combines TRBV6-1 with TRBJ2-7, with D possibly matching TRBD2 (5 bases). Trimming pared 5 bases from V and 2 bases from J, leaving 13 bases between. The CDR3 totals 14 residues. Germline V gives CDR1 MNHNS, CDR2 SASEGT. The CDR3 coding sequence is TGTGCCAGCAGTAAAGGAGGACGTACCTACGAGCAGTACTTC. As protein: CASSKGGRTYEQYF.

CDR3 nucleotide sequence: TGTGCCAGCAGTGTACAGGGAAACGGCTACACCTTC. It yields the protein CASSVQGNGYTF. This chain links TRBV2 with TRBJ1-2, with a weak D call TRBD1 (6 bases). The germline V gene has CDR1 SNHLY and CDR2 FYNNEI. V was pared by 4 bases and J by 8 bases, with 11 bases between. CDR3 length: 12 residues.

The chain links TRBV27 to TRBJ2-2; 8 bases fit TRBD1. This CDR3 spans 15 amino acids. V shed 8 bases, J shed 0 bases, and the junction held 5 bases outside the gene matches. Germline CDR1 is MNHEY and CDR2 is SMNVEV (reference sequence). The CDR3 here is CASGTGGPNTGELFF. CDR3 DNA sequence: TGTGCCAGCGGGACAGGAGGACCGAACACCGGGGAGCTGTTTTTT.

The chain combines TRBV20-1 with TRBJ2-7, with D perhaps TRBD2 (6 bases). Germline V gene sequence: CDR1 DFQATT, CDR2 SNEGSKA (reference sequence). CDR3 length: 14 residues. The V and J ends lost 5 bases and 2 bases respectively, with 16 bases between them. CDR3 protein: CSAPPLSGAYEQYF. CDR3 bases: TGCAGTGCTCCTCCCTTATCGGGAGCCTACGAGCAGTACTTC.

A word on this clone: It is likely a read error, because the conserved phenylalanine at the end of the CDR3 is missing. The CDR3 nucleotides read TGCAGTGCTCCTACAGGGGACTATGGCTACACCCTC. Its protein is CSAPTGDYGYTL. The chain is built from TRBV20-1 and TRBJ1-2, with 7 bases identical to TRBD1. The CDR3 spans 12 residues. Unmatched junction bases numbered 3, after V lost 5 bases and J lost 3 bases. Germline values: CDR1 DFQATT, CDR2 SNEGSKA (reference sequence).

This clone came up many times. This specimen includes other DNA sequences encoding the same CDR3. The chain recombines TRBV7-8 with TRBJ1-1; D might be TRBD1 (6 bases). Germline values: CDR1 SGHVS, CDR2 FQNEAQ. This CDR3 region has 16 residues. Trimming pared 4 bases from V and 2 bases from J, leaving 17 bases between. In DNA form, the CDR3 reads TGTGCCAGCAGCTCAGAAGAGGGGGGAACCAACACTGAAGCTTTCTTT. Translation: CASSSEEGGTNTEAFF.

This clone is termed large. This CDR3 reads CASSGTGTSSYEQYF. DNA of the CDR3: TGCGCCAGCAGTGGGACCGGGACAAGCTCCTACGAGCAGTACTTC. V and J are TRBV10-1 and TRBJ2-7; TRBD1 might be the D (6 bases). The V gene's germline CDR1 is WNHNN and CDR2 SYGVQD (reference sequence). The CDR3 covers 15 residues. V was cut by 4 bases and J by 0 bases, with 13 bases left in between.

J is TRBJ2-7 and V is TRBV24-1, with 14 bases lining up with TRBD2. V was clipped by 4 bases and J by 6 bases; unmatched bases: 7. The CDR3 has 16 amino acids. Germline values: CDR1 KGHDR, CDR2 SFDVKD. The DNA for the CDR3 is TGTGCCACCAGTGACTTCGGGACTAGCGGGAGTATCGAGCAGTACTTC. The encoded protein is CATSDFGTSGSIEQYF.

This clone came up a few times. V usage is TRBV20-1 and J usage is TRBJ2-7; unclear D gene. The CDR3 is made up of 15 amino acids. Germline CDR1 DFQATT, CDR2 SNEGSKA (reference sequence). The V gene lost 4 bases and the J gene lost 0 bases, with 16 bases spanning the gap. In nucleotides, the CDR3 is TGCAGTGCTAAAGGGATTTTAGGAGACTCCTACGAGCAGTACTTC. Protein sequence: CSAKGILGDSYEQYF.

The chain carries TRBV20-1 and TRBJ1-5; 7 bases map to TRBD1. Trimming cost V 6 bases and J 4 bases; bases outside gene matches: 12. Germline CDR1 and CDR2: DFQATT and SNEGSKA (reference sequence). CDR3 length: 15 amino acids. CDR3 region: CSALRQGELNQPQHF. CDR3 coding DNA: TGCAGTGCGCTTAGACAGGGAGAATTGAATCAGCCCCAGCATTTT.

The chain recombines TRBV30 with TRBJ2-7, with TRBD2 identical over 7 bases. Per germline, CDR1 GTSNPN and CDR2 SVGIG (reference sequence). The V segment lost 5 bases and the J segment 4 bases; nucleotides outside the gene matches: 8. CDR3 size: 13 residues. The CDR3 bases are TGTGCCTGGGTCCGGGACTACCCTTACGAGCAGTACTTC. This gives the protein CAWVRDYPYEQYF.

This clone came up many times. The J gene is TRBJ2-1, the V gene TRBV9, with 11 bases lining up with TRBD2. V was clipped by 3 bases and J by 1 base; unmatched bases: 27. Germline V gene lookup returns CDR1 SGDLS and CDR2 YYNGEE. The CDR3 sequence is 24 residues long. Here the CDR3 DNA reads TGTGCCAGCAGCGACCCTACCACCCCTAAGACTAGCGGGGTAAGTCTTGGTTCCTACAATGAGCAGTTCTTC. Translating gives CASSDPTTPKTSGVSLGSYNEQFF.

The chain has TRBV2 and TRBJ2-7; the D is unclear. The CDR3 covers 10 residues. CDR1 and CDR2 (germline): SNHLY, FYNNEI. Trimming took off 3 bases at V and 4 bases at J, with 1 base between the two ends. The CDR3 sequence: CASSEYEQYF. The CDR3 coding sequence is TGTGCCAGCAGTGAGTACGAGCAGTACTTC.

This clone was detected only a few times. The CDR3 ends on some other residue instead of the conserved phenylalanine or tryptophan, so this is likely a read error. This sequence joins TRBV2 and TRBJ2-3; a possible D gene is TRBD2 (5 bases). CDR3 length: 15 amino acids. V lost 5 bases and J lost 2, with 14 bases in between. Germline-derived CDR1 and CDR2 are SNHLY and FYNNEI. The CDR3 spells CASSCRGSSTDTQYL. CDR3 in DNA: TGTGCCAGCAGTTGTAGAGGGAGCTCCACAGATACGCAGTATCTT.

This clone was seen ten or more times. This sequence joins TRBV4-1 and TRBJ1-6; the D is unclear. The V end lost 1 base, the J end lost 6 bases, and 13 bases lay between the germline ends. CDR1 and CDR2 (germline): MGHRA, YSYEKL. The CDR3 sequence is 16 residues long. Here the CDR3 reads CASSQAVEALNSPLHF. The CDR3 DNA reads as TGCGCCAGCAGCCAAGCCGTAGAGGCGCTTAATTCACCCCTCCACTTT.

Concerning this clone itself: A much larger clone lies one base from this, so it may be a read error. This chain links TRBV20-1 with TRBJ1-2, with D hard to call. The CDR3 extends over 13 amino acids. The germline V and J ends were trimmed by 1 base and 9 bases, with 15 bases remaining between them. The germline V gene encodes CDR1 DFQATT and CDR2 SNEGSKA (reference sequence). Here the CDR3 reads CSARVGKERCYTF. The DNA of the CDR3 is TGCAGTGCTAGAGTCGGGAAGGAACGGTGCTACACCTTC.

By share, this clone counts as medium-sized. The chain employs TRBV10-3 and TRBJ2-1; 10 bases line up with TRBD1. CDR1 and CDR2 from the germline V gene are ENHRY and SYGVKD. CDR3 length equals 14 residues. V gave up 7 bases and J gave up 6 bases; unmatched junction bases: 6. As DNA, the CDR3 is TGTGCCATCACACCGGGACAGGGGAGCAATGAGCAGTTCTTC. Protein sequence: CAITPGQGSNEQFF.

Many counts were recorded for this clone. A read error may explain this, as a much larger clone is one base away. The V gene is TRBV6-5, the J gene TRBJ2-1; the match to TRBD2 covers 8 bases. The V segment lost 7 bases and the J segment 4 bases; nucleotides outside the gene matches: 15. Germline CDR1 reads MNHEY; CDR2 reads SVGAGI. The CDR3 loop spans 17 amino acids. CDR3 nucleotides: TGTGCCAGCATACCACCTACTAGCGGTTCGTCTTACAATGAGCAGTTCTTC. Encoded protein: CASIPPTSGSSYNEQFF.

The gene calls are TRBV6-5 and TRBJ1-6; D might be TRBD1 (6 bases). The CDR3 extends over 17 amino acids. The V gene's germline CDR1 is MNHEY and CDR2 SVGAGI. Trimming took off 4 bases at V and 9 bases at J, with 22 bases between the two ends. CDR3 nucleotides: TGTGCCAGCAGTTTCTGGAATTTTCGGGGGCAGGGTTCACCCCTCCACTTT. Translating it yields CASSFWNFRGQGSPLHF.

This clone was found a few times. The same CDR3 arises from other DNA sequences in this sample as well. The V and J genes are TRBV6-1 and TRBJ1-6, with D possibly TRBD1 on 5 matching bases. Per germline, CDR1 MNHNS and CDR2 SASEGT. The CDR3 totals 14 residues. V lost 6 bases and J lost 10, with 16 bases in between. The CDR3 loop is CASRLTGGRSPLHF. CDR3 coding DNA: TGTGCCAGCAGGCTTACGGGGGGTCGGTCACCCCTCCACTTT.

The table lists this clone with many counts. The chain combines TRBV5-1 with TRBJ2-1, with TRBD1 as a possible D gene (5 bases). Trimming shortened V by 3 bases and J by 4 bases, and 8 bases separated the two germline ends. Germline V gene sequence: CDR1 SGHRS, CDR2 YFSETQ. This CDR3 region has 13 residues. CDR3 coding DNA: TGCGCCAGCAGCTGGACACCTTACAATGAGCAGTTCTTC. The encoded protein is CASSWTPYNEQFF.

This clone was picked up many times. This chain links TRBV20-1 with TRBJ1-1, with D perhaps TRBD1 (6 bases). Germline V gene data show CDR1 as DFQATT and CDR2 as SNEGSKA (reference sequence). There are 15 residues in the CDR3. V was trimmed by 0 bases and J by 0 bases, leaving 11 bases between them. CDR3 in amino acids: CSARDGTSLNTEAFF. The CDR3 coding sequence is TGCAGTGCTAGAGACGGGACAAGCCTGAACACTGAAGCTTTCTTT.

This clone is judged large (0.1 to 1%). The rearrangement links TRBV27 to TRBJ2-6; 10 positions match TRBD1. The CDR3 length is 17 residues. V shed 6 bases and J 2 bases; nucleotides not matched to a gene: 7. Germline V gene sequence: CDR1 MNHEY, CDR2 SMNVEV (reference sequence). CDR3 DNA sequence: TGTGCCAGCAGGGAGGGACAGGGGACGACTGGGGCCAACGTCCTGACTTTC. It encodes CASREGQGTTGANVLTF.

The rearrangement uses TRBV6-1 and TRBJ2-7; 9 nucleotides align to TRBD1. Germline CDR1 MNHNS, CDR2 SASEGT. CDR3 length equals 15 residues. With 5 bases clipped from V and 3 bases from J, the junction kept 8 bases outside the gene matches. Here the CDR3 reads CASSRTGTGNYEQYF. The CDR3 DNA reads TGTGCCAGCAGTCGCACCGGGACAGGGAACTACGAGCAGTACTTC.